This T cell receptor (beta chain) comes out of a study of blood T cell repertoires in COVID-19. Study processing details: Using reference gene primer amplification, nucleated cell counts were estimated. Using immunoSEQ multiplex PCR, the repertoire was profiled, and TCRdb retains in-frame clones only, with some absent. V and J calls and clone size are as listed in that table; D and trimming were resolved from the DNA. Of 42,000 or so clones in the sample, 65% to 85% were seen once. V was cut by 4 bases and J by 5 bases, with 19 bases left in between. Germline V lookup: CDR1 LGHDT, CDR2 YNNKEL (reference sequence). CDR3 length: 16 amino acids.

This clonotype originated in a man between 35 and 55 years old with active or convalescent COVID-19. This chain links TRBV3-1 (or the pseudogene TRBV3-2) with TRBJ2-3; D perhaps matches TRBD2 (6 bases). Specimen: peripheral blood. As DNA, the CDR3 is TGTGCCAGCAGCCGCTCGGGACTCTTAATCGGAGATACGCAGTATTTT. It translates to CASSRSGLLIGDTQYF.